This passage covers 18 T cell receptor beta chains from one sample sequenced in a study of siplizumab effects on memory and regulatory T cells. Profiling relied on immunoSEQ multiplex PCR, and the TCRdb table lists in-frame clones only, not all of them. The table records about 97,000 clones, around 90% of them present only once. The specimen sequenced was CD4+ T cells sorted from blood. These receptors were taken from a human donor in good health.

The V call is TRBV6-1, the J call TRBJ2-7, with D perhaps matching TRBD2 (5 bases). V was clipped by 3 bases and J by 8 bases, with 20 bases between them. Germline-derived CDR1 and CDR2 are MNHNS and SASEGT. The CDR3 covers 15 residues. The CDR3 DNA is TGTGCCAGCAGTGACTGGAGGCCGGCCCGGGAAAAGCAGTACTTC. This gives the protein CASSDWRPAREKQYF.

As concerns this clone: Sequence at one end of the junction differs from germline and may be a read error. V and J are TRBV28 and TRBJ2-1, with a possible D match to TRBD2 (6 bases). Germline CDR1 MDHEN, CDR2 SYDVKM. The CDR3 extends over 16 amino acids. The CDR3 sequence: CASTVATRGGKNEQIF. DNA of the CDR3: TGTGCCTCGACAGTCGCTACGAGGGGAGGAAAAAATGAGCAGATCTTC.

The chain couples TRBV6-6 to TRBJ2-7; no reliable D call. The CDR3 runs 11 residues. Between the trimmed V and J ends, which lost 4 bases and 5 bases, there was a span of 6 bases. Looked up from germline, CDR1 is MNHNY and CDR2 is SVGAGI (reference sequence). The CDR3: CASSLRDEQYF. CDR3 coding DNA: TGTGCCAGCAGTTTAAGGGACGAGCAGTACTTC.

The chain carries TRBV6-5 and TRBJ2-7, with D hard to call. The length of the CDR3 is 11 residues. Germline lookup yields CDR1 MNHEY and CDR2 SVGAGI. Trimming took off 6 bases at V and 0 bases at J, with 3 bases between the two ends. CDR3 amino acids: CASRASYEQYF. In DNA, the CDR3 is TGTGCCAGCAGGGCCTCCTACGAGCAGTACTTC.

The chain links TRBV27 to TRBJ2-3, with TRBD1 matching 10 bases. Germline V gene data show CDR1 as MNHEY and CDR2 as SMNVEV (reference sequence). J lost 2 bases, V lost 6 bases, and 8 bases had no gene match. This CDR3 is built from 16 residues. The CDR3 sequence is CASRGGTGAYTDTQYF. CDR3 bases: TGTGCCAGCAGGGGAGGGACAGGGGCTTACACAGATACGCAGTATTTT.

The chain combines TRBV11-3 with TRBJ2-4; no definite D call. The germline CDR1 and CDR2 sequences are SGHNT and YENEEA. V was trimmed by 0 bases and J by 13 bases, leaving 13 bases between them. The CDR3 length is 13 residues. CDR3 residues: CASSLDTAKPQYF. The CDR3 DNA reads as TGTGCCAGCAGCTTAGATACAGCAAAACCACAGTACTTC. The full variable domain, its missing parts supplied by reference TRBV11-3 and TRBJ2-4, is EAGVVQSPRYKIIEKKQPVAFWCNPISGHNTLYWYLQNLGQGPELLIRYENEEAVDDSQLPKDRFSAERLKGVDSTLKIQPAELGDSAVYLCASSLDTAKPQYFGAGTRLSVL.

V usage is TRBV18 and J usage is TRBJ2-7; D gene ambiguous. CDR1 KGHSH and CDR2 LQKENI come from the germline V gene. This CDR3 spans 14 amino acids. Trimming stripped 4 bases from V and 5 bases from J, with 15 bases between. The CDR3 nucleotides are TGTGCCAGCTCACTATTGCCTCCGGTGGACGAGCAGTACTTC. Protein: CASSLLPPVDEQYF.

The rearrangement joins TRBV18 to TRBJ2-3; D gene uncertain. This CDR3 is built from 14 residues. Trimming stripped 3 bases from V and 2 bases from J, with 9 bases between. Germline V gene sequence: CDR1 KGHSH, CDR2 LQKENI. The CDR3 reads CASSPPYYTDTQYF. CDR3 nucleotide sequence: TGTGCCAGCTCACCCCCTTACTACACAGATACGCAGTATTTT. Full variable domain (rest looked up from reference TRBV18 and TRBJ2-3): NAGVMQNPRHLVRRRGQEARLRCSPMKGHSHVYWYRQLPEEGLKFMVYLQKENIIDESGMPKERFSAEFPKEGPSILRIQQVVRGDSAAYFCASSPPYYTDTQYFGPGTRLTVL.

The chain carries TRBV30 and TRBJ1-2; D is undetermined. V lost 0 bases to trimming and J lost 0 bases, with 14 bases between them. Looked up from germline, CDR1 is GTSNPN and CDR2 is SVGIG (reference sequence). The CDR3 is made up of 16 amino acids. The CDR3 protein is CAWSVRARSPNYGYTF. The CDR3 coding sequence is TGTGCCTGGAGTGTACGGGCGAGGTCCCCTAACTATGGCTACACCTTC.

CDR3: CASSVRTDLGYTF. Written as DNA, the CDR3 is TGTGCCAGTAGTGTCCGGACAGACCTTGGCTACACCTTC. The V call is TRBV19, the J call TRBJ1-2; D is perhaps TRBD1 (6 bases). This CDR3 spans 13 amino acids. V lost 5 bases and J 7 bases, leaving 14 bases between the germline ends. From germline, CDR1 is LNHDA and CDR2 SQIVND (reference sequence).

This chain uses TRBV2 with TRBJ2-2; a possible D gene is TRBD2 (6 bases). V was clipped by 6 bases and J by 3 bases, with 8 bases between them. The CDR3 has 13 amino acids. Germline CDR1 SNHLY, CDR2 FYNNEI. The CDR3 nucleotides are TGTGCCAGCAGGGACTACTACACCGGGGAGCTGTTTTTT. Its translation is CASRDYYTGELFF.

The V and J genes are TRBV30 and TRBJ2-7; no definite D call. V was clipped by 1 base and J by 6 bases, with 4 bases between them. Looked up from germline, CDR1 is GTSNPN and CDR2 is SVGIG (reference sequence). This CDR3 has 10 residues. This CDR3 reads CAWSGSEQYF. CDR3 DNA: TGTGCCTGGAGTGGAAGCGAGCAGTACTTC.

This sequence joins TRBV28 and TRBJ1-5; D gene unclear. CDR1 is MDHEN, CDR2 SYDVKM, per germline. CDR3 length equals 13 residues. V was clipped by 4 bases and J by 5 bases, with 9 bases between them. The DNA for the CDR3 is TGTGCCAGCAGTTCCCGGCGCTATCAGCCCCAGCATTTT. It specifies CASSSRRYQPQHF.

This rearrangement joins TRBV7-3 to TRBJ2-3; no clear D gene. The CDR3 length is 14 residues. V was cut by 5 bases and J by 1 base, with 10 bases left in between. In germline, CDR1 is SGHTA, CDR2 FQGTGA. The CDR3 spells CASSAVGGTDTQYF. In nucleotides, the CDR3 is TGTGCCAGCAGCGCCGTCGGCGGCACAGATACGCAGTATTTT.

The chain combines TRBV6-6 with TRBJ2-1; weak D call: TRBD1 (6 bases). V was shortened by 8 bases and J by 0 bases, with 11 bases between the two germline ends. Per germline, CDR1 MNHNY and CDR2 SVGAGI (reference sequence). The CDR3 loop spans 14 amino acids. This CDR3 reads CASHGQTSYNEQFF. The CDR3 DNA reads as TGTGCCAGCCACGGACAGACCTCCTACAATGAGCAGTTCTTC.

The chain carries TRBV30 and TRBJ2-3; D is unclear. Germline loops: CDR1 GTSNPN, CDR2 SVGIG (reference sequence). The V and J ends lost 0 bases and 4 bases respectively, with 5 bases between them. CDR3 length equals 12 residues. The CDR3 DNA is TGTGCCTGGAGTGTAAGCCCAGATACGCAGTATTTT. It is translated as CAWSVSPDTQYF.

This clone appeared a single time. This chain connects TRBV28 to TRBJ2-2; TRBD2 agrees at 8 bases. The J segment lost 4 bases and the V segment lost 5 bases, leaving 6 bases of the junction unmatched. Germline CDR1 MDHEN, CDR2 SYDVKM. The CDR3 consists of 15 residues. DNA for the CDR3: TGTGCCAGCAGTCTGGGGACTAGATCCACCGGGGAGCTGTTTTTT. Translation gives CASSLGTRSTGELFF. Drawing the rest from reference TRBV28 and TRBJ2-2, the complete variable domain is DVKVTQSSRYLVKRTGEKVFLECVQDMDHENMFWYRQDPGLGLRLIYFSYDVKMKEKGDIPEGYSVSREKKERFSLILESASTNQTSMYLCASSLGTRSTGELFFGEGSRLTVL.

The chain couples TRBV19 to TRBJ2-7; 8 positions agree with TRBD2. The V gene's germline CDR1 is LNHDA and CDR2 SQIVND (reference sequence). The ends lost 6 bases at V and 0 bases at J; junction bases unmatched: 7. The CDR3 is 15 residues long. In DNA, the CDR3 is TGTGCCAGTAGCCTTAGCGGGGCAAGCTCCTACGAGCAGTACTTC. Translated, it gives CASSLSGASSYEQYF.